The 27 T cell receptor beta chains listed next were all sequenced from one sample in a study of regulatory T cells in long-lasting Graves disease. Building the TCR beta libraries relied on iRepertoire HTBI primers, and CDR3 regions underwent Arm-PCR. MiXCR, applied by TCRdb to the multiplex PCR reads, yields one record per CDR3 protein. The data contain around 400,000 distinct CDR3 sequences, around a fifth of them singletons. Time point here: persistent/refractory GD, antithyroid drugs over 5 years with positive TRAb. The TCR library was prepared using RNA isolated from PBMCs. Sequenced material: peripheral blood mononuclear cells (PBMCs), taken when the disease was refractory, from a patient treated with antithyroid drugs. All receptors derive from a female donor with Graves disease.

This clonotype was recorded many times. The chain recombines TRBV28 with TRBJ2-7; D is perhaps TRBD2 (7 bases). Trimming left V 11 bases short and J 5 bases short, with 31 bases between. Germline loops: CDR1 MDHEN, CDR2 SYDVKM. CDR3 length: 17 amino acids. CDR3 bases: TGTGCCGCACCCCCCCCCTCGCGGGGGCTAGGAAGTAACGAGCAGTACTTC. Amino acid sequence: CAAPPPSRGLGSNEQYF.

This clonotype was recorded many times. This chain links TRBV27 with TRBJ2-5; D is unclear. The ends were cut back, 3 bases at V and 4 bases at J, with 9 bases in the middle. Germline V gives CDR1 MNHEY, CDR2 SMNVEV (reference sequence). The CDR3 loop spans 13 amino acids. CDR3 sequence reads: CASSFSVGETQYF. CDR3 nucleotides: TGTGCCAGCAGTTTCTCGGTGGGAGAGACCCAGTACTTC.

The chain links TRBV30 to TRBJ1-4; 9 nucleotides align to TRBD1. V was clipped by 2 bases and J by 7 bases; unmatched bases: 8. The CDR3 runs 15 residues. From germline, CDR1 is GTSNPN and CDR2 SVGIG (reference sequence). This CDR3 is CAWSTSGTGSEKLFF. CDR3 nucleotide sequence: TGTGCCTGGAGTACATCCGGGACAGGGAGTGAAAAACTGTTTTTT.

This clonotype has just one count. A much larger clone lies one base from this, so it may be a read error. The rearrangement uses TRBV6-2 or TRBV6-3 and TRBJ1-2; unclear D gene. This CDR3 is 15 amino acids long. The germline V gene encodes CDR1 MNHEY and CDR2 SVGEGT. V lost 6 bases and J lost 2, with 16 bases in between. The CDR3 is CASSLCTQENYGYTF. For the CDR3, the DNA is TGTGCCAGCAGCCTCTGCACTCAGGAGAACTATGGCTACACCTTC.

At least ten counts were recorded for this clonotype. This chain connects TRBV3-1 to TRBJ1-4; weak D call: TRBD1 (5 bases). Looked up from germline, CDR1 is LGHDT and CDR2 is YNNKEL (reference sequence). The CDR3 totals 15 residues. Trimming shortened V by 1 base and J by 5 bases, and 11 bases separated the two germline ends. The CDR3 coding sequence is TGTGCCAGCAGCCAAGGCCCGGGGCCCAATGAAAAACTGTTTTTT. Protein sequence: CASSQGPGPNEKLFF. Full variable domain (outside the CDR3, taken from reference TRBV3-1 and TRBJ1-4): DTAVSQTPKYLVTQMGNDKSIKCEQNLGHDTMYWYKQDSKKFLKIMFSYNNKELIINETVPNRFSPKSPDKAHLNLHINSLELGDSAVYFCASSQGPGPNEKLFFGSGTQLSVL.

The chain links TRBV4-1 to TRBJ2-2; TRBD1 matches at 7 bases. The junction had 18 bases not matched to a gene; V was cut back by 4 bases and J by 7 bases. The CDR3 has 18 residues. Germline V gene lookup returns CDR1 MGHRA and CDR2 YSYEKL. The CDR3 loop is CASSLRVRDRVTIGELFF. CDR3 nucleotide sequence: TGCGCCAGCAGCCTTAGAGTCCGAGACAGGGTAACCATCGGGGAGCTGTTTTTT.

At least ten counts were recorded for this clonotype. V and J are TRBV28 and TRBJ1-1; TRBD1 aligns across 9 bases. V lost 9 bases, J lost 5 bases, and 13 bases stayed unmatched. This CDR3 has 15 amino acids. The germline gives CDR1 MDHEN, CDR2 SYDVKM. The CDR3 reads CASPGTGQGQTEAFF. In DNA form, the CDR3 reads TGTGCCAGTCCTGGTACGGGACAGGGCCAAACTGAAGCTTTCTTT.

This clonotype was seen at least ten times. V usage is TRBV28 and J usage is TRBJ2-7; maybe TRBD2 (6 bases). The CDR3 totals 17 residues. Germline V CDR1 and CDR2: MDHEN, SYDVKM. Trimming removed 6 bases at V and 0 bases at J, with 21 bases between. CDR3 nucleotide sequence: TGTGCCAGCAGCCCCAGGGTTGGGGGGACGGACTCCTACGAGCAGTACTTC. Translated: CASSPRVGGTDSYEQYF.

The chain has TRBV20-1 and TRBJ1-5, with TRBD1 matching over 8 bases. Germline V gives CDR1 DFQATT, CDR2 SNEGSKA (reference sequence). Trimming cost V 6 bases and J 6 bases; bases outside gene matches: 10. CDR3 size: 14 residues. The CDR3 sequence: CSAETGEPSQPQHF. The CDR3 DNA reads TGCAGTGCAGAGACAGGGGAGCCCTCTCAGCCCCAGCATTTT.

This clonotype was counted ten times or more. The chain carries TRBV27 and TRBJ2-5; D unresolved. CDR1 MNHEY and CDR2 SMNVEV come from the germline V gene (reference sequence). The CDR3 length is 14 residues. V was cut by 7 bases and J by 5 bases, with 17 bases left in between. CDR3 DNA sequence: TGTGCCAGCAATGGGAAGAGTGGAGTTGAGACCCAGTACTTC. This codes for CASNGKSGVETQYF.

This chain links TRBV5-1 with TRBJ2-5, with 9 nucleotides matching TRBD2. With 2 bases clipped from V and 5 bases from J, the junction kept 7 bases outside the gene matches. This CDR3 has 15 amino acids. The germline V gene encodes CDR1 SGHRS and CDR2 YFSETQ. This CDR3 reads CASSLRREGHETQYF. DNA for the CDR3: TGCGCCAGCAGCTTAAGGCGGGAGGGCCACGAGACCCAGTACTTC.

The chain's CDR3 is CASSSTEYNEQFF. CDR3 nucleotide sequence: TGTGCCAGCAGCTCGACCGAGTACAATGAGCAGTTCTTC. The V call is TRBV13, the J call TRBJ2-1; D call uncertain. Trimming removed 4 bases at V and 4 bases at J, with 8 bases between. In germline, CDR1 is PRHDT, CDR2 FYEKMQ (reference sequence). The CDR3 extends over 13 amino acids.

The table lists this clonotype with a few counts. The chain combines TRBV19 with TRBJ2-7; D ambiguous. Trimming took 1 base from V and 2 from J, leaving 6 bases between them. The length of the CDR3 is 13 residues. Germline V gene lookup returns CDR1 LNHDA and CDR2 SQIVND (reference sequence). The CDR3 region is CASSIASTYEQYF. For the CDR3, the DNA is TGTGCCAGTAGTATAGCTTCCACCTACGAGCAGTACTTC.

This clonotype has ten or more counts. The J gene is TRBJ2-2, the V gene TRBV18; 7 positions agree with TRBD2. V gave up 8 bases and J gave up 3 bases; unmatched junction bases: 6. The CDR3 consists of 14 residues. Per the germline V gene, CDR1 is KGHSH and CDR2 is LQKENI. DNA for the CDR3: TGTGCCAGCAGCCCTCGGGGGGACACCGGGGAGCTGTTTTTT. The encoded protein is CASSPRGDTGELFF.

A few counts support this clonotype. This chain joins TRBV19 and TRBJ1-5; 9 bases line up with TRBD1. This CDR3 has 15 amino acids. Trimming removed 6 bases from V and 3 bases from J; junction bases left unmatched: 6. Germline V gene lookup returns CDR1 LNHDA and CDR2 SQIVND (reference sequence). The CDR3 region is CASSQGQGVNQPQHF. CDR3 sequence (DNA): TGTGCCAGTAGCCAGGGACAGGGAGTCAATCAGCCCCAGCATTTT.

The chain carries TRBV5-1 and TRBJ2-2; no reliable D call. This CDR3 contains 13 residues. The V end lost 5 bases, the J end lost 5 bases, and 10 bases lay between the germline ends. Per germline, CDR1 SGHRS and CDR2 YFSETQ. As DNA, the CDR3 is TGCGCCAGCAGTGCCCCGAGTACCGGGGAGCTGTTTTTT. Translation: CASSAPSTGELFF.

The CDR3 here is CASRSTGSSTGELFF. CDR3 nucleotide sequence: TGTGCCAGCCGATCGACCGGGTCGAGCACCGGGGAGCTGTTTTTT. The chain uses TRBV6-1 and TRBJ2-2; no definite D call. The length of the CDR3 is 15 residues. Trimming stripped 8 bases from V and 4 bases from J, with 17 bases between. From germline, CDR1 is MNHNS and CDR2 SASEGT.

This clonotype was observed many times. The gene calls are TRBV7-2 and TRBJ2-5, with 10 bases that match TRBD1. Germline CDR1 SGHTA, CDR2 FQGNSA. J gave up 5 bases and V 5 bases, and 17 bases lay outside the gene matches. The CDR3 length is 18 residues. In DNA form, the CDR3 reads TGTGCCAGCAGCCGACCCCGGACAGGGGGTGGATCAGTGGAGACCCAGTACTTC. Encoded protein: CASSRPRTGGGSVETQYF. The whole variable domain, remainder taken from reference TRBV7-2 and TRBJ2-5, is GAGVSQSPSNKVTEKGKDVELRCDPISGHTALYWYRQSLGQGLEFLIYFQGNSAPDKSGLPSDRFSAERTGGSVSTLTIQRTQQEDSAVYLCASSRPRTGGGSVETQYFGPGTRLLVL.

As to this clonotype: A much larger clone is a single base away; this may be a read error. This chain links TRBV20-1 with TRBJ1-4, with a weak D call TRBD1 (5 bases). CDR1 and CDR2 (germline): DFQATT, SNEGSKA (reference sequence). This CDR3 has 11 residues. The CDR3 is CSTSRDSRSFF. CDR3 nucleotide sequence: TGCAGTACTAGTCGCGACAGCCGGAGTTTTTTT.

This clonotype was seen many times. The J gene is TRBJ1-4, the V gene TRBV28, with D unresolved. CDR1 is MDHEN, CDR2 SYDVKM, per germline. The CDR3 loop spans 12 amino acids. V shed 6 bases and J shed 8 bases, with 10 bases lying between them. The CDR3 DNA follows: TGTGCCAGCAGCGTCCAGCGGGAAAAACTGTTTTTT. Translating it yields CASSVQREKLFF. Full variable domain (outside the CDR3, taken from reference TRBV28 and TRBJ1-4): DVKVTQSSRYLVKRTGEKVFLECVQDMDHENMFWYRQDPGLGLRLIYFSYDVKMKEKGDIPEGYSVSREKKERFSLILESASTNQTSMYLCASSVQREKLFFGSGTQLSVL.

V is TRBV7-9 and J is TRBJ2-6; TRBD1 aligns across 8 bases. Per germline, CDR1 SEHNR and CDR2 FQNEAQ (reference sequence). The V and J ends lost 5 bases and 0 bases, in that order; junction bases with no gene match: 6. The CDR3 contains 17 residues. For the CDR3, the DNA is TGTGCCAGCAGCAAGGACAGGGACGTCTCTGGGGCCAACGTCCTGACTTTC. Protein: CASSKDRDVSGANVLTF. Variable domain in full (rest from reference TRBV7-9 and TRBJ2-6): DTGVSQNPRHKITKRGQNVTFRCDPISEHNRLYWYRQTLGQGPEFLTYFQNEAQLEKSRLLSDRFSAERPKGSFSTLEIQRTEQGDSAMYLCASSKDRDVSGANVLTFGAGSRLTVL.

This clonotype was seen once. This may be a read error: a much more frequent sequence differs by one nucleotide. J is TRBJ2-7 and V is TRBV28; 12 bases align to TRBD2. The CDR3 is 14 residues long. Germline V gene sequence: CDR1 MDHEN, CDR2 SYDVKM. Trimming removed 4 bases from V and 6 bases from J; junction bases left unmatched: 4. The CDR3 DNA follows: TGTGCCAGCAGTTCCCGACTAGCGGGAGTCGAGCAGTACTTC. As protein: CASSSRLAGVEQYF.

This clonotype was counted only a few times. The chain recombines TRBV29-1 with TRBJ1-2; 7 bases agree with TRBD1. This CDR3 is built from 16 residues. The germline V gene encodes CDR1 SQVTM and CDR2 ANQGSEA. V shed 6 bases, J shed 8 bases, and the junction held 21 bases outside the gene matches. Written as DNA, the CDR3 is TGCAGCGTCCCCTACTCGACAGGGCAGTTTCCCCGGGGCTACACCTTC. Its protein product is CSVPYSTGQFPRGYTF.

The J gene is TRBJ2-4, the V gene TRBV6-2 or TRBV6-3; D is uncertain. Germline V gene data show CDR1 as MNHEY and CDR2 as SVGEGT. The CDR3 has 13 residues. The V gene lost 5 bases and the J gene lost 9 bases, with 14 bases spanning the gap. CDR3 nucleotide sequence: TGTGCCAGCAGTCCCGTTACGATGGGCATTCAGTACTTC. Translating it yields CASSPVTMGIQYF.

The gene calls are TRBV15 and TRBJ2-2; TRBD2 matches 7 bases. Germline V CDR1 and CDR2: LNHNV, YYDKDF (reference sequence). This CDR3 is built from 17 residues. V lost 0 bases to trimming and J lost 0 bases; unmatched junction nucleotides: 4. The CDR3 bases are TGTGCCACCAGCAGAGATTACAGCGGGACGAACACCGGGGAGCTGTTTTTT. Protein: CATSRDYSGTNTGELFF.

This clonotype was recorded at least ten times. The rearrangement joins TRBV20-1 to TRBJ1-2; D call uncertain. Deletions cut 5 bases from V and 0 bases from J, with 10 bases between. Germline lookup yields CDR1 DFQATT and CDR2 SNEGSKA (reference sequence). This CDR3 comprises 13 residues. In DNA, the CDR3 is TGCAGTGCTTTAGGAGAAGCTAACTATGGCTACACCTTC. Residues: CSALGEANYGYTF.

This clonotype was detected only a few times. The CDR3 DNA sequence: TGTGCCAGCAGCCCCTTGGGAGCGGTGAACACCGGGGAGCTGTTTTTT. Translating it yields CASSPLGAVNTGELFF. The chain uses TRBV3-1 and TRBJ2-2; TRBD2 might be the D (5 bases). V was cut by 4 bases and J by 1 base, with 13 bases left in between. This CDR3 region has 16 residues. Germline V lookup: CDR1 LGHDT, CDR2 YNNKEL (reference sequence).